The 32 T cell receptor beta chains listed next were all sequenced from one sample in a study of T cell responses to AZD1222 COVID-19 vaccine. This table comes from immunoSEQ multiplex PCR, and its TCRdb copy is limited to in-frame clones, with some not included. The table shows 130,000 or so clones, with around 90% occurring only once. The sequencing used peripheral blood, collected 28 days after the second AZD1222 dose. The receptors shown here come from an adult who received the AZD1222 COVID-19 vaccine.

The rearrangement links TRBV4-1 to TRBJ1-1; TRBD1 aligns across 7 bases. The CDR3 is made up of 17 amino acids. J was trimmed by 4 bases and V by 0 bases; bases with no gene match: 11. The V gene's germline CDR1 is MGHRA and CDR2 YSYEKL. CDR3 in amino acids: CASSQDRGRPGGTEAFF. DNA for the CDR3: TGCGCCAGCAGCCAAGATCGGGGGCGTCCAGGGGGCACTGAAGCTTTCTTT.

This chain joins TRBV5-6 and TRBJ2-5, with TRBD2 matching over 8 bases. Germline V gene lookup returns CDR1 SGHDT and CDR2 YYEEEE. J lost 3 bases, V lost 0 bases, and 4 bases had no gene match. The CDR3 runs to 15 residues. CDR3 DNA sequence: TGTGCCAGCAGCTTGGCCACGGGAGGGAAAGAGACCCAGTACTTC. Its translation: CASSLATGGKETQYF.

This clone was picked up one time. The chain combines TRBV19 with TRBJ2-3; the D is unclear. Germline-derived CDR1 and CDR2 are LNHDA and SQIVND (reference sequence). This CDR3 has 12 amino acids. V lost 2 bases to trimming and J lost 7 bases, with 7 bases between them. The CDR3 reads CASSILGNTQYF. In nucleotides, the CDR3 is TGTGCCAGTAGTATATTGGGGAATACGCAGTATTTT.

The chain couples TRBV6-6 to TRBJ2-7; possibly TRBD2 for D (5 bases). CDR1 is MNHNY and CDR2 is SVGAGI in the germline V gene (reference sequence). The CDR3 runs to 12 residues. V shed 6 bases and J shed 3 bases, with 9 bases lying between them. CDR3 in amino acids: CASRLGNYEQYF. The CDR3 bases are TGTGCCAGCAGACTCGGGAACTACGAGCAGTACTTC.

This chain links TRBV10-3 with TRBJ1-4, with TRBD1 as a possible D gene (6 bases). V shed 3 bases and J shed 4 bases, with 12 bases lying between them. The germline gives CDR1 ENHRY, CDR2 SYGVKD. The CDR3 length is 15 residues. CDR3 sequence reads: CAISDWRGDNEKLFF. In DNA form, the CDR3 reads TGTGCCATCAGTGATTGGAGGGGGGATAATGAAAAACTGTTTTTT.

This chain connects TRBV20-1 to TRBJ2-1, with no clear D. The CDR3 is made up of 12 amino acids. Germline loops: CDR1 DFQATT, CDR2 SNEGSKA (reference sequence). V was pared by 3 bases and J by 9 bases, with 12 bases between. The CDR3 nucleotides read TGCAGTGCTAGTCCTAGTGTCGGTGAGCAGTTCTTC. Its translation: CSASPSVGEQFF.

The chain recombines TRBV12-3 or TRBV12-4 with TRBJ1-2; 8 bases align to TRBD1. V lost 6 bases to trimming and J lost 8 bases; unmatched junction nucleotides: 8. The CDR3 consists of 13 residues. The CDR3 sequence: CASSATGVRGYTF. In nucleotides, the CDR3 is TGTGCCAGCAGCGCGACAGGGGTGAGGGGCTACACCTTC.

The V call is TRBV19, the J call TRBJ1-1; D remains ambiguous. This CDR3 contains 13 residues. Looked up from germline, CDR1 is LNHDA and CDR2 is SQIVND (reference sequence). Trimming stripped 0 bases from V and 3 bases from J, with 5 bases between. The CDR3, as DNA: TGTGCCAGTAGTATAGATCTGGACACTGAAGCTTTCTTT. As protein: CASSIDLDTEAFF. Together with reference TRBV19 and TRBJ1-1, the CDR3 gives the full variable domain: DGGITQSPKYLFRKEGQNVTLSCEQNLNHDAMYWYRQDPGQGLRLIYYSQIVNDFQKGDIAEGYSVSREKKESFPLTVTSAQKNPTAFYLCASSIDLDTEAFFGQGTRLTVV.

This chain connects TRBV28 to TRBJ2-7; D tentatively fits TRBD1 or TRBD2 (5 bases each). This CDR3 is built from 15 residues. Germline-derived CDR1 and CDR2 are MDHEN and SYDVKM. Trimming pared 6 bases from V and 0 bases from J, leaving 15 bases between. In DNA, the CDR3 is TGTGCCAGCAGCCCCGGGACCCCCTTCTCCTACGAGCAGTACTTC. Its protein product is CASSPGTPFSYEQYF.

The CDR3: CASSVESASVRNSPLHF. The CDR3 nucleotides read TGTGCCAGCAGCGTAGAATCCGCCTCGGTACGGAATTCACCCCTCCACTTT. The V gene is TRBV9, the J gene TRBJ1-6; D is unclear. Germline CDR1 SGDLS, CDR2 YYNGEE. Trimming took 0 bases from V and 7 from J, leaving 17 bases between them. The CDR3 has 17 amino acids.

This sequence joins TRBV20-1 and TRBJ2-1; D gene ambiguous. The CDR3 has 10 residues. The germline V gene has CDR1 DFQATT and CDR2 SNEGSKA (reference sequence). V was pared by 2 bases and J by 7 bases, with 3 bases between. The CDR3 sequence: CSARRNEQFF. CDR3 DNA sequence: TGCAGTGCTAGACGGAATGAGCAGTTCTTC.

The genes are TRBV6-1 and TRBJ2-1, with D uncertain. The CDR3 is made up of 12 amino acids. Trimming left V 2 bases short and J 12 bases short, with 11 bases between. Germline-derived CDR1 and CDR2 are MNHNS and SASEGT. The CDR3 sequence: CASSEWSGRQFF. The CDR3 nucleotides read TGTGCCAGCAGTGAATGGAGTGGTCGGCAGTTCTTC.

This chain connects TRBV21-1 to TRBJ2-1; TRBD2, the D gene given by the table, was not confirmed from the DNA. TRBV21-1 has pseudogene status. CDR3 length: 17 amino acids. CDR3 bases: TGTGCCAGCAGCAAAGCGTGGCTAGCGGACCGAGGCCATGAGCAGTTCTTC. Translated, it gives CASSKAWLADRGHEQFF.

The chain carries TRBV12-3 or TRBV12-4 and TRBJ1-5; no reliable D call. V was cut by 7 bases and J by 3 bases, with 10 bases left in between. The CDR3 sequence is 13 residues long. The chain's CDR3 is CASTLRVNQPQHF. CDR3 coding DNA: TGTGCCAGCACCTTAAGGGTCAATCAGCCCCAGCATTTT.

The CDR3 DNA is TGTGCCACCAGCCGGGACAGTTTTACCTACGAGCAGTACTTC. Translation gives CATSRDSFTYEQYF. The chain joins TRBV15 to TRBJ2-7; 7 positions agree with TRBD1. V trimming: 5 bases; J trimming: 2 bases; junction bases outside the gene matches: 6. The CDR3 covers 14 residues. Germline assignment: CDR1 LNHNV and CDR2 YYDKDF (reference sequence).

This clone was seen a single time. This chain links TRBV6-5 with TRBJ1-4, with 9 bases aligning to TRBD1. Trimming took 2 bases from V and 4 from J; bases not matched to a gene: 5. Germline CDR1 MNHEY, CDR2 SVGAGI. The CDR3 extends over 16 amino acids. CDR3 residues: CASSYGTGLFNEKLFF. CDR3 DNA: TGTGCCAGCAGTTACGGGACAGGGCTCTTTAATGAAAAACTGTTTTTT.

The J gene is TRBJ2-7, the V gene TRBV9; D remains unclear. This CDR3 contains 14 residues. In germline, CDR1 is SGDLS, CDR2 YYNGEE. V shed 0 bases and J shed 1 base, with 8 bases lying between them. DNA for the CDR3: TGTGCCAGCAGCGTAGGGGATCTATCCTACGAGCAGTACTTC. It translates to CASSVGDLSYEQYF.

This chain links TRBV5-1 with TRBJ2-3; 7 bases are shared with TRBD2. The CDR3 has 16 amino acids. Trimming cost V 4 bases and J 5 bases; bases outside gene matches: 13. CDR1 and CDR2 (germline): SGHRS, YFSETQ. CDR3 DNA sequence: TGCGCCAGCAGCGGGAAGACTAGCCGAGTGGGAGATACGCAGTATTTT. Translating gives CASSGKTSRVGDTQYF.

The chain employs TRBV7-8 and TRBJ1-6; D perhaps matches TRBD1 (6 bases). V was shortened by 5 bases and J by 1 base, with 9 bases between the two germline ends. Germline loops: CDR1 SGHVS, CDR2 FQNEAQ. The CDR3 runs to 15 residues. CDR3 nucleotide sequence: TGTGCCAGCAGCCCACAGGGTTCCTATAATTCACCCCTCCACTTT. This gives the protein CASSPQGSYNSPLHF. The entire variable domain, with the rest obtained from reference TRBV7-8 and TRBJ1-6, is as follows: GAGVSQSPRYKVAKRGQDVALRCDPISGHVSLFWYQQALGQGPEFLTYFQNEAQLDKSGLPSDRFFAERPEGSVSTLKIQRTQQEDSAVYLCASSPQGSYNSPLHFGNGTRLTVT.

V is TRBV7-9 and J is TRBJ2-7, with TRBD2 identical over 9 bases. The CDR3 is 14 residues long. CDR1 SEHNR and CDR2 FQNEAQ come from the germline V gene (reference sequence). J was trimmed by 5 bases and V by 3 bases; bases with no gene match: 5. CDR3 sequence reads: CASSLTSGRHEQYF. Here the CDR3 DNA reads TGTGCCAGCAGCTTGACTAGCGGCCGCCACGAGCAGTACTTC. The whole variable domain, filled in from reference TRBV7-9 and TRBJ2-7, reads DTGVSQNPRHKITKRGQNVTFRCDPISEHNRLYWYRQTLGQGPEFLTYFQNEAQLEKSRLLSDRFSAERPKGSFSTLEIQRTEQGDSAMYLCASSLTSGRHEQYFGPGTRLTVT.

CDR3 nucleotide sequence: TGTGCCAGTAGTATAGCAAGGACAGGGGGCACCGAAGCTTTCTTT. Translating gives CASSIARTGGTEAFF. This chain connects TRBV19 to TRBJ1-1, with 11 bases lining up with TRBD1. Germline CDR1 is LNHDA and CDR2 is SQIVND (reference sequence). V was pared by 1 base and J by 8 bases, with 6 bases of the junction left unmatched. The CDR3 has 15 amino acids.

The gene calls are TRBV5-1 and TRBJ1-1, with D unclear. Deletions cut 0 bases from V and 2 bases from J, with 8 bases between. The CDR3 has 14 amino acids. Germline V gene lookup returns CDR1 SGHRS and CDR2 YFSETQ. This CDR3 is CASSLEAANTEAFF. CDR3 nucleotide sequence: TGCGCCAGCAGCTTGGAAGCGGCTAACACTGAAGCTTTCTTT.

The chain combines TRBV7-3 with TRBJ2-5; D gene unclear. V was cut by 0 bases and J by 2 bases, with 4 bases left in between. CDR3 length: 13 residues. Germline CDR1 and CDR2: SGHTA and FQGTGA. CDR3 loop: CASSLTPQETQYF. The CDR3 DNA sequence: TGTGCCAGCAGCTTAACCCCACAAGAGACCCAGTACTTC.

This clone was picked up one time. The chain is built from TRBV28 and TRBJ2-5; D possibly corresponds to TRBD1 (6 bases). This CDR3 region has 13 residues. Germline CDR1 is MDHEN and CDR2 is SYDVKM. Trimming left V 5 bases short and J 5 bases short, with 12 bases between. The CDR3 DNA sequence: TGTGCCAGCAGTCCAGGGGCTGCGGAGACCCAGTACTTC. It specifies CASSPGAAETQYF.

The V and J genes are TRBV2 and TRBJ2-1, with 15 bases that match TRBD2. The CDR3 sequence is 17 residues long. Trimming cost V 5 bases and J 8 bases; bases outside gene matches: 10. CDR1 SNHLY and CDR2 FYNNEI come from the germline V gene. CDR3 nucleotides: TGTGCCAGCAGTCGCTACGGACTAGCGGGAGGGGACGATGAGCAGTTCTTC. Translated, it gives CASSRYGLAGGDDEQFF.

This sequence joins TRBV28 and TRBJ1-1; tentative D call: TRBD1 (5 bases). The ends were cut back, 2 bases at V and 5 bases at J, with 12 bases in the middle. The CDR3 spans 14 residues. Germline V CDR1 and CDR2: MDHEN, SYDVKM. CDR3 region: CASSLGGAITEAFF. The DNA for the CDR3 is TGTGCCAGCAGTTTAGGGGGTGCGATAACTGAAGCTTTCTTT.

The chain has TRBV4-1 and TRBJ1-4, with D possibly matching TRBD1 (5 bases). This CDR3 spans 18 amino acids. V dropped 3 bases and J dropped 0 bases, with 17 bases sitting between them. CDR1 is MGHRA, CDR2 YSYEKL, per germline. In DNA, the CDR3 is TGCGCCAGCAGCCATAGAACGGGGCCCCGCGCAACTAATGAAAAACTGTTTTTT. Translating gives CASSHRTGPRATNEKLFF.

This clone came up once. CDR3 nucleotides: TGTGCCATCAGTGAGTCGTTGGCAGGTAATCAGCCCCAGCATTTT. Translation gives CAISESLAGNQPQHF. The rearrangement joins TRBV10-3 to TRBJ1-5; D ambiguous. The CDR3 loop spans 15 amino acids. V was clipped by 0 bases and J by 4 bases, with 10 bases between them. From germline, CDR1 is ENHRY and CDR2 SYGVKD.

The V gene is TRBV19, the J gene TRBJ2-7, with D perhaps being TRBD1 or TRBD2 (5 bases each). V lost 7 bases and J 2 bases, leaving 15 bases between the germline ends. CDR1 is LNHDA, CDR2 SQIVND, per germline (reference sequence). The CDR3 has 14 residues. For the CDR3, the DNA is TGTGCCAGTAACATGGGGACGGATCCCTACGAGCAGTACTTC. Its protein product is CASNMGTDPYEQYF.

This clone appeared a few times. The rearrangement uses TRBV4-2 and TRBJ2-2; D possibly corresponds to TRBD2 (7 bases). V lost 4 bases to trimming and J lost 1 base, with 16 bases between them. The CDR3 loop spans 17 amino acids. Germline V gene sequence: CDR1 LGHNA, CDR2 YNFKEQ. In DNA form, the CDR3 reads TGTGCCAGCAGCCTAGGGGGGGGTGGCGGGAACACCGGGGAGCTGTTTTTT. Protein product: CASSLGGGGGNTGELFF.

This clone appeared a few times. V is TRBV2 and J is TRBJ2-7; D unclear. The CDR3 covers 10 residues. Germline loops: CDR1 SNHLY, CDR2 FYNNEI. V shed 8 bases and J shed 2 bases, with 4 bases lying between them. The CDR3: CASGPYEQYF. Here the CDR3 DNA reads TGTGCCAGCGGGCCCTACGAGCAGTACTTC.

The V gene is TRBV12-5, the J gene TRBJ2-5, with a weak D call TRBD1 (7 bases). The CDR3 spans 17 residues. V lost 1 base to trimming and J lost 5 bases, with 20 bases between them. Germline lookup yields CDR1 LGHNT and CDR2 FRNRAP. CDR3 sequence reads: CASGLDQPGGPRETQYF. The CDR3 coding sequence is TGTGCTAGTGGTTTGGACCAGCCAGGGGGGCCGCGGGAGACCCAGTACTTC.